The 23 T cell receptor beta chains listed next were all sequenced from one sample in a study of T cells in tumors and immune-related adverse events. Sequencing used immunoSEQ multiplex PCR; TCRdb keeps in-frame clones, though not all of them. The sample has around 10,000 clones; under 95% are singletons. The material was lymph node tissue, obtained from a patient treated with anti-PD-1 therapy. These TCRs come from a female donor with metastatic renal cell carcinoma.

The chain joins TRBV4-3 to TRBJ1-4; TRBD1 matches at 7 bases. The CDR3 totals 15 residues. V dropped 4 bases and J dropped 7; count of bases not matched to a gene: 9. Germline loops: CDR1 LGHNA, CDR2 YSLEER. The CDR3 sequence is CASSLNRGGGEKLFF. In DNA, the CDR3 is TGCGCCAGCAGCCTCAACAGGGGAGGAGGTGAAAAACTGTTTTTT.

The rearrangement links TRBV5-6 to TRBJ1-1; perhaps TRBD1 as D (5 bases). The CDR3 has 15 residues. CDR1 SGHDT and CDR2 YYEEEE come from the germline V gene. Trimming took 4 bases from V and 1 from J, leaving 14 bases between them. The CDR3 protein is CASSPTGTGNTEAFF. CDR3 bases: TGTGCCAGCAGCCCTACTGGGACGGGGAACACTGAAGCTTTCTTT.

J is TRBJ1-2 and V is TRBV7-9; the match to TRBD1 covers 7 bases. Trimming at V came to 5 bases and at J to 4 bases, leaving 4 bases not matched to a gene. This CDR3 has 13 amino acids. The germline CDR1 and CDR2 sequences are SEHNR and FQNEAQ (reference sequence). Here the CDR3 DNA reads TGTGCCAGCAGCAACGGGACAGTCTATGGCTACACCTTC. This sequence encodes CASSNGTVYGYTF.

The chain employs TRBV6-5 and TRBJ1-2; D is undetermined. The CDR3 extends over 13 amino acids. Germline loops: CDR1 MNHEY, CDR2 SVGAGI. The germline V and J ends were trimmed by 9 bases and 0 bases, with 11 bases remaining between them. The CDR3 nucleotides are TGTGCCAGTCTCTCTACTTCTAACTATGGCTACACCTTC. Its protein is CASLSTSNYGYTF.

The chain couples TRBV18 to TRBJ1-1; D perhaps matches TRBD1 (6 bases). Germline CDR1 is KGHSH and CDR2 is LQKENI. Trimming took off 3 bases at V and 2 bases at J, with 10 bases between the two ends. The CDR3 consists of 14 residues. CDR3 nucleotide sequence: TGTGCCAGCTCACCCCAGGGGTCTAACACTGAAGCTTTCTTT. Translated: CASSPQGSNTEAFF.

This chain connects TRBV7-8 to TRBJ2-1, with 7 bases lining up with TRBD1. The CDR3 runs 16 residues. CDR1 SGHVS and CDR2 FQNEAQ come from the germline V gene. V gave up 4 bases and J gave up 3 bases; unmatched junction bases: 9. DNA of the CDR3: TGTGCCAGCAGCTCCTCCCCGGGACAGTACTACAATGAGCAGTTCTTC. Its protein is CASSSSPGQYYNEQFF.

The chain employs TRBV4-1 and TRBJ2-4; TRBD2 matches at 8 bases. Germline-derived CDR1 and CDR2 are MGHRA and YSYEKL. The CDR3 contains 15 residues. After removal of 3 bases from V and 6 bases from J, the junction contained 7 bases not matched to a gene. CDR3 protein: CASSHQGLVINIQYF. CDR3 bases: TGCGCCAGCAGCCACCAGGGACTAGTAATAAACATTCAGTACTTC.

This rearrangement joins TRBV2 to TRBJ2-3, with 7 bases that match TRBD1. This CDR3 is built from 16 residues. Losses at the gene ends were 6 bases for V and 2 bases for J; bases not matched to a gene: 11. Germline CDR1 and CDR2: SNHLY and FYNNEI. The CDR3 sequence: CASRSLDRRLTDTQYF. CDR3 sequence (DNA): TGTGCCAGCAGATCCTTGGACAGGCGGCTCACAGATACGCAGTATTTT.

The genes are TRBV2 and TRBJ1-1; D is possibly TRBD1 (6 bases). The germline V and J ends were trimmed by 4 bases and 2 bases, with 14 bases remaining between them. From germline, CDR1 is SNHLY and CDR2 FYNNEI. The CDR3 sequence is 15 residues long. CDR3 DNA: TGTGCCAGCAGTGTGGGGGCCTCTAGAAACACTGAAGCTTTCTTT. It codes for CASSVGASRNTEAFF.

This chain joins TRBV7-2 and TRBJ1-2; 7 bases are a match to TRBD1. CDR1 SGHTA and CDR2 FQGNSA come from the germline V gene. V lost 5 bases and J lost 8; bases outside the gene matches: 11. The CDR3 covers 14 residues. The CDR3 DNA reads TGTGCCAGCAGCGCCCGACAGGGAAGAGGAGGCTACACCTTC. Translation gives CASSARQGRGGYTF.

This clone appeared a single time. This chain uses TRBV7-8 with TRBJ1-4; D ambiguous. Trimming removed 2 bases at V and 6 bases at J, with 10 bases between. This CDR3 spans 14 amino acids. Germline loops: CDR1 SGHVS, CDR2 FQNEAQ. CDR3 amino acids: CASSLSGFYEKLFF. In nucleotides, the CDR3 is TGTGCCAGCAGCTTATCTGGGTTTTATGAAAAACTGTTTTTT.

The rearrangement joins TRBV5-1 to TRBJ1-2, with TRBD1 as a possible D gene (6 bases). Deletions cut 6 bases from V and 4 bases from J, with 16 bases between. Germline-derived CDR1 and CDR2 are SGHRS and YFSETQ. This CDR3 spans 14 amino acids. The CDR3 region is CASTRSGESYGYTF. The CDR3 DNA follows: TGCGCCAGCACCCGATCAGGGGAGAGCTATGGCTACACCTTC.

The DNA for the CDR3 is TGTGCCAGCAGTATGGGACAGGGGAGCGGCTACACCTTC. Amino acids: CASSMGQGSGYTF. This chain joins TRBV2 and TRBJ1-2, with 10 positions matching TRBD1. Trimming cost V 5 bases and J 8 bases; bases outside gene matches: 5. The CDR3 is 13 amino acids. Germline CDR1 is SNHLY and CDR2 is FYNNEI.

The gene calls are TRBV11-2 and TRBJ2-3, with TRBD2 matching over 9 bases. The CDR3 consists of 16 residues. Per the germline V gene, CDR1 is SGHAT and CDR2 is FQNNGV. Trimming cost V 3 bases and J 0 bases; bases outside gene matches: 4. The CDR3 region has the DNA TGTGCCAGCAGCTTTTCGACTAGCGGTAGCACAGATACGCAGTATTTT. Amino acids: CASSFSTSGSTDTQYF. The whole variable domain, filled in from reference TRBV11-2 and TRBJ2-3, reads EAGVAQSPRYKIIEKRQSVAFWCNPISGHATLYWYQQILGQGPKLLIQFQNNGVVDDSQLPKDRFSAERLKGVDSTLKIQPAKLEDSAVYLCASSFSTSGSTDTQYFGPGTRLTVL.

This sequence joins TRBV30 and TRBJ2-5, with 7 bases aligning to TRBD2. Germline CDR1 is GTSNPN and CDR2 is SVGIG (reference sequence). The CDR3 runs 14 residues. V lost 4 bases and J lost 3; bases outside the gene matches: 8. The CDR3 DNA sequence: TGTGCCTGGACCGCGGGAGTGTTAGAAGAGACCCAGTACTTC. Amino acid sequence: CAWTAGVLEETQYF.

CDR3 amino acids: CASSEPTGPNNEQFF. CDR3 DNA: TGTGCCAGCAGTGAACCAACCGGACCAAACAATGAGCAGTTCTTC. The chain carries TRBV28 and TRBJ2-1; D not resolved. V lost 5 bases, J lost 5 bases, and 16 bases lay in between. Germline V gives CDR1 MDHEN, CDR2 SYDVKM. This CDR3 has 15 amino acids. The complete variable domain, with remaining parts taken from reference TRBV28 and TRBJ2-1, reads DVKVTQSSRYLVKRTGEKVFLECVQDMDHENMFWYRQDPGLGLRLIYFSYDVKMKEKGDIPEGYSVSREKKERFSLILESASTNQTSMYLCASSEPTGPNNEQFFGPGTRLTVL.

This chain joins TRBV19 and TRBJ2-1; the match to TRBD2 covers 9 bases. The ends lost 7 bases at V and 4 bases at J; junction bases unmatched: 2. Germline lookup yields CDR1 LNHDA and CDR2 SQIVND (reference sequence). The CDR3 has 13 residues. CDR3 in DNA: TGTGCCAGTACGACTAGCGGTTACAATGAGCAGTTCTTC. It translates to CASTTSGYNEQFF.

This chain joins TRBV7-2 and TRBJ2-3, with 10 nucleotides matching TRBD2. Per the germline V gene, CDR1 is SGHTA and CDR2 is FQGNSA. The CDR3 extends over 14 amino acids. With 5 bases clipped from V and 8 bases from J, the junction kept 7 bases outside the gene matches. CDR3 in amino acids: CASSPPSGGSTQYF. The CDR3 DNA follows: TGTGCCAGCAGCCCCCCTAGCGGGGGTAGTACGCAGTATTTT. Together with reference TRBV7-2 and TRBJ2-3, the CDR3 gives the full variable domain: GAGVSQSPSNKVTEKGKDVELRCDPISGHTALYWYRQSLGQGLEFLIYFQGNSAPDKSGLPSDRFSAERTGGSVSTLTIQRTQQEDSAVYLCASSPPSGGSTQYFGPGTRLTVL.

V usage is TRBV4-1 and J usage is TRBJ2-2; TRBD1 is a possible D gene (5 bases). Deletions cut 0 bases from V and 0 bases from J, with 11 bases between. CDR3 length equals 17 residues. Germline values: CDR1 MGHRA, CDR2 YSYEKL. CDR3 bases: TGCGCCAGCAGCCAAGAGGGGCAGTGGACGAACACCGGGGAGCTGTTTTTT. Residues: CASSQEGQWTNTGELFF.

The CDR3 is CASSLGFAEGENYGYTF. CDR3 in DNA: TGTGCCAGCAGTTTAGGTTTTGCGGAGGGCGAAAACTATGGCTACACCTTC. The chain links TRBV27 to TRBJ1-2; the D is unclear. Trimming cost V 2 bases and J 2 bases, with 18 bases left between them. The CDR3 totals 17 residues. Per germline, CDR1 MNHEY and CDR2 SMNVEV (reference sequence).

The chain has TRBV13 and TRBJ2-7; 8 nucleotides agree with TRBD1. In germline, CDR1 is PRHDT, CDR2 FYEKMQ (reference sequence). The junction had 6 bases not matched to a gene; V was cut back by 0 bases and J by 5 bases. The CDR3 covers 15 residues. For the CDR3, the DNA is TGTGCCAGCAGCTTAGGATTACAGGGGGAGCACGAGCAGTACTTC. Its translation is CASSLGLQGEHEQYF.

V gene TRBV5-4 combines with J gene TRBJ2-1; the D is unclear. The CDR3 loop spans 12 amino acids. The germline V gene encodes CDR1 SGHNT and CDR2 YYREEE (reference sequence). The V gene lost 2 bases and the J gene lost 7 bases, with 7 bases spanning the gap. The chain's CDR3 is CASSFGSNEQFF. As DNA, the CDR3 is TGTGCCAGCAGCTTCGGCAGTAATGAGCAGTTCTTC. Looking up the rest from reference TRBV5-4 and TRBJ2-1 gives the full variable domain: ETGVTQSPTHLIKTRGQQVTLRCSSQSGHNTVSWYQQALGQGPQFIFQYYREEENGRGNFPPRFSGLQFPNYSSELNVNALELDDSALYLCASSFGSNEQFFGPGTRLTVL.

The genes are TRBV6-4 and TRBJ2-6; TRBD2 agrees at 11 bases. This CDR3 contains 17 residues. Germline V gives CDR1 MRHNA, CDR2 SNTAGT. V lost 6 bases to trimming and J lost 2 bases; unmatched junction nucleotides: 6. The CDR3 nucleotides are TGTGCCAGCAGCGCCTTAGCGGGAGGGGCTGGGGCCAACGTCCTGACTTTC. Protein: CASSALAGGAGANVLTF.